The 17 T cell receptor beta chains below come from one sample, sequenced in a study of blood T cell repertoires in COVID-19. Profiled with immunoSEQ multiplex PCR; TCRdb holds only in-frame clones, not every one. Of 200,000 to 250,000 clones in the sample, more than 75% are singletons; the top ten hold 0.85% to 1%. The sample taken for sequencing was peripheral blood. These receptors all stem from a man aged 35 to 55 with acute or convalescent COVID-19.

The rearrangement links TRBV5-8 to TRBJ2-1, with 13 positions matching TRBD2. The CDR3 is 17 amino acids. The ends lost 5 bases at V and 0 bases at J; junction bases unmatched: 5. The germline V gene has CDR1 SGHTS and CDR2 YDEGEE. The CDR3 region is CASRGTSGVSSYNEQFF. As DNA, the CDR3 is TGTGCCAGCAGAGGGACTAGCGGGGTTAGCTCCTACAATGAGCAGTTCTTC. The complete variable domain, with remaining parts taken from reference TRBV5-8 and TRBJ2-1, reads EAGVTQSPTHLIKTRGQQATLRCSPISGHTSVYWYQQALGLGLQFLLWYDEGEERNRGNFPPRFSGRQFPNYSSELNVNALELEDSALYLCASRGTSGVSSYNEQFFGPGTRLTVL.

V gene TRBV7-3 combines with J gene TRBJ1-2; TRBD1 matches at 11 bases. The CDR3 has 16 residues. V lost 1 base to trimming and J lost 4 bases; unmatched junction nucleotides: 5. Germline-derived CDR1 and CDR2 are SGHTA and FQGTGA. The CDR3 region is CASSLRGQGDPYGYTF. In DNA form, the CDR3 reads TGTGCCAGCAGCTTAAGGGGACAGGGGGATCCCTATGGCTACACCTTC. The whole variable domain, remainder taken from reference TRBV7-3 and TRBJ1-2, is GAGVSQTPSNKVTEKGKYVELRCDPISGHTALYWYRQSLGQGPEFLIYFQGTGAADDSGLPNDRFFAVRPEGSVSTLKIQRTERGDSAVYLCASSLRGQGDPYGYTFGSGTRLTVV.

DNA for the CDR3: TGTGCCAGCAGGCCTAGCGTAAACCAAGAGACCCAGTACTTC. Translated, it gives CASRPSVNQETQYF. The chain couples TRBV7-2 to TRBJ2-5, with D maybe TRBD2 (6 bases). Per the germline V gene, CDR1 is SGHTA and CDR2 is FQGNSA. The ends were cut back, 6 bases at V and 0 bases at J, with 11 bases in the middle. The CDR3 length is 14 residues.

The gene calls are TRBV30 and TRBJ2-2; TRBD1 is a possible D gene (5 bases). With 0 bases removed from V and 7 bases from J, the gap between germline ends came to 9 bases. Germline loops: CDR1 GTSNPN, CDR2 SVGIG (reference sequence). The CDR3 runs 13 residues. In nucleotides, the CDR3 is TGTGCCTGGAGTGTGCAAGGGGACGGGGAGCTGTTTTTT. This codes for CAWSVQGDGELFF.

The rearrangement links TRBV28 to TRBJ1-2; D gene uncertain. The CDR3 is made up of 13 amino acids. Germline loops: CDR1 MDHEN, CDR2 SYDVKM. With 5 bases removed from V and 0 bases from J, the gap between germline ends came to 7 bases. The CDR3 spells CASSPQTNYGYTF. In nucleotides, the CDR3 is TGTGCCAGCAGTCCACAGACTAACTATGGCTACACCTTC.

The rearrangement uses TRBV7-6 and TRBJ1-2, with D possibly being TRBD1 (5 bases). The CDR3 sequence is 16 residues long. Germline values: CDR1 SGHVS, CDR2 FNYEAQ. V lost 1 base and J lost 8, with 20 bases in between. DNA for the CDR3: TGTGCCAGCAGCTTAGATCCTAGGGCAGGGAGGGACGGCTACACCTTC. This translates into CASSLDPRAGRDGYTF.

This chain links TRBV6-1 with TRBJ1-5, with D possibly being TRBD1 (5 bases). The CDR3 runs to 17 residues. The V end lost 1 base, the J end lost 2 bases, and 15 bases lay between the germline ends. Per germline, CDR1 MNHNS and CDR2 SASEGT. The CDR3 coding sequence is TGTGCCAGCAGTGAAGTCCGAAACAGGTTGGGCAATCAGCCCCAGCATTTT. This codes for CASSEVRNRLGNQPQHF.

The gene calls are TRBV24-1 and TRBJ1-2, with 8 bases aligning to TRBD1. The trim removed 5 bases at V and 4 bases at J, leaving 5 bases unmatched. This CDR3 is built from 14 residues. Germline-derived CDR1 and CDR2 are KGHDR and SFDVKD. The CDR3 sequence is CATSGTGSSYGYTF. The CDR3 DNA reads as TGTGCCACCAGTGGGACAGGGAGTAGCTATGGCTACACCTTC.

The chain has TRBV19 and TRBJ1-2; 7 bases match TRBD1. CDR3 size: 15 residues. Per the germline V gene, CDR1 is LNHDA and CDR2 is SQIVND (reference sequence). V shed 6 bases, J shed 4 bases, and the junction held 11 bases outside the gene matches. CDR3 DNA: TGTGCCAGTAGCCCACCGGGACAGCCCTTCTATGGCTACACCTTC. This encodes CASSPPGQPFYGYTF.

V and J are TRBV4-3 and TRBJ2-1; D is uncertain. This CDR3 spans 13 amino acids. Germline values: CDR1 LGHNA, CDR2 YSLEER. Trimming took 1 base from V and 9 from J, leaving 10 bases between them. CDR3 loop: CASSQVFSSEQFF. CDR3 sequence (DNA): TGCGCCAGCAGCCAAGTGTTTAGTAGTGAGCAGTTCTTC.

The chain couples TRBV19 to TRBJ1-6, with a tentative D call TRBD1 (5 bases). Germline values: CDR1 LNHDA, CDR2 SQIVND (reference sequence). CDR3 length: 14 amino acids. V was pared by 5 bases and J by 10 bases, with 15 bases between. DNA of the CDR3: TGTGCCAGTAGTTGGGGGGAGGAACTATCACCCCTCCACTTT. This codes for CASSWGEELSPLHF. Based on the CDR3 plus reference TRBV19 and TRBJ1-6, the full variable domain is DGGITQSPKYLFRKEGQNVTLSCEQNLNHDAMYWYRQDPGQGLRLIYYSQIVNDFQKGDIAEGYSVSREKKESFPLTVTSAQKNPTAFYLCASSWGEELSPLHFGNGTRLTVT.

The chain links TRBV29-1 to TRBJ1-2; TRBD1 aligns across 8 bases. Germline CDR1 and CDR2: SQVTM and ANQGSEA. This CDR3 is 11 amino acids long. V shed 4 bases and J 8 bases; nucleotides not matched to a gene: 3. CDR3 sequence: CSVAGGSGYTF. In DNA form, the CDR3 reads TGCAGCGTTGCAGGGGGCAGCGGCTACACCTTC.

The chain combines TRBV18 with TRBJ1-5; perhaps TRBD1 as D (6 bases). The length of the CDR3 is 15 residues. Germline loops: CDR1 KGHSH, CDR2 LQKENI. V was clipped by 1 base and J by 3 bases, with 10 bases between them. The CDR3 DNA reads TGTGCCAGCTCACCACGAACAGGGACCAATCAGCCCCAGCATTTT. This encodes CASSPRTGTNQPQHF.

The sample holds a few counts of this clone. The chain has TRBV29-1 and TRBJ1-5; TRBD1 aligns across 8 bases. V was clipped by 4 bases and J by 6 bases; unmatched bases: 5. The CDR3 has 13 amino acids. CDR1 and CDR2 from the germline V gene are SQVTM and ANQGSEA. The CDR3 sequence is CSVGTGLSQPQHF. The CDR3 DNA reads TGCAGCGTTGGGACAGGGTTGAGTCAGCCCCAGCATTTT.

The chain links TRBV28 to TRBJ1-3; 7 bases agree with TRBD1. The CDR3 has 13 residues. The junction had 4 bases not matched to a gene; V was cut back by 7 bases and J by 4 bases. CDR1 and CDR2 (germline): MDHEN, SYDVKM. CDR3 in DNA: TGTGCCAGCACGACAGGGAGGGGAAACACCATATATTTT. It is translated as CASTTGRGNTIYF.

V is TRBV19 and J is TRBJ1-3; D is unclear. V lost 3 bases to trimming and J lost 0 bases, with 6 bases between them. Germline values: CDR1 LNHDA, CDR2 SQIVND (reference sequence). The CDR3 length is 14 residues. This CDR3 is CASSISSSGNTIYF. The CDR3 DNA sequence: TGTGCCAGTAGTATTTCGAGCTCTGGAAACACCATATATTTT.

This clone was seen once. The CDR3 DNA follows: TGTGCCAGCAGCGGGACTGTGGGGTCAGCCAAAAACATTCAGTACTTC. Residues: CASSGTVGSAKNIQYF. The chain employs TRBV5-4 and TRBJ2-4; D is perhaps TRBD2 (6 bases). CDR3 length: 16 residues. The V end lost 4 bases, the J end lost 0 bases, and 14 bases lay between the germline ends. Germline V CDR1 and CDR2: SGHNT, YYREEE (reference sequence).